The 9 T cell receptor beta chains listed next were all sequenced from one sample in a study of blood T cell repertoires in COVID-19. Sequenced by immunoSEQ multiplex PCR; TCRdb stores in-frame clones only, minus some. The sample yields around 86,000 clones, over 80% seen once. The sequencing input was peripheral blood. The source of these receptors is a woman of 80 years or more with acute or convalescent COVID-19.

The V and J genes are TRBV5-6 and TRBJ1-5, with D uncertain. Germline CDR1 is SGHDT and CDR2 is YYEEEE. The CDR3 contains 15 residues. Trimming pared 1 base from V and 5 bases from J, leaving 13 bases between. This CDR3 reads CASSLQTLQDQPQHF. The CDR3 DNA reads as TGTGCCAGCAGCTTGCAGACATTACAAGATCAGCCCCAGCATTTT. The entire variable domain, with the rest obtained from reference TRBV5-6 and TRBJ1-5, is as follows: DAGVTQSPTHLIKTRGQQVTLRCSPKSGHDTVSWYQQALGQGPQFIFQYYEEEERQRGNFPDRFSGHQFPNYSSELNVNALLLGDSALYLCASSLQTLQDQPQHFGDGTRLSIL.

The chain couples TRBV11-3 to TRBJ2-2, with 10 bases aligning to TRBD2. The CDR3 extends over 17 amino acids. The V and J ends lost 0 bases and 7 bases, in that order; junction bases with no gene match: 8. CDR1 is SGHNT and CDR2 is YENEEA in the germline V gene. As DNA, the CDR3 is TGTGCCAGCAGCTTAGATGGGCTAGCGGGAGAAGGCGGGGAGCTGTTTTTT. The encoded protein is CASSLDGLAGEGGELFF.

The V gene is TRBV18, the J gene TRBJ2-2; D may be TRBD1 (6 bases). The V end lost 5 bases, the J end lost 2 bases, and 18 bases lay between the germline ends. Germline loops: CDR1 KGHSH, CDR2 LQKENI. The length of the CDR3 is 17 residues. The CDR3 reads CASSALAIQGNTGELFF. CDR3 in DNA: TGTGCCAGCTCAGCCCTTGCGATACAGGGAAACACCGGGGAGCTGTTTTTT.

This chain uses TRBV4-3 with TRBJ2-2, with a weak D call TRBD2 (5 bases). CDR3 length: 13 residues. Trimming pared 4 bases from V and 7 bases from J, leaving 10 bases between. Germline V CDR1 and CDR2: LGHNA, YSLEER. CDR3 DNA: TGCGCCAGCAGCCCCCCCCGGGGCGGGGAGCTGTTTTTT. This encodes CASSPPRGGELFF.

This rearrangement joins TRBV5-1 to TRBJ2-4; 10 bases line up with TRBD1. The V and J ends lost 0 bases and 7 bases, in that order; junction bases with no gene match: 4. This CDR3 is built from 15 residues. Germline V gene sequence: CDR1 SGHRS, CDR2 YFSETQ. The CDR3 DNA follows: TGCGCCAGCAGCTTGGCTACGGGACAGGGGAACATTCAGTACTTC. Amino acids: CASSLATGQGNIQYF.

V is TRBV5-1 and J is TRBJ2-1; D gene unclear. The V and J ends lost 0 bases and 5 bases respectively, with 6 bases between them. The CDR3 extends over 13 amino acids. CDR1 and CDR2 (germline): SGHRS, YFSETQ. CDR3 residues: CASSLAADNEQFF. CDR3 sequence (DNA): TGCGCCAGCAGCTTGGCCGCGGACAATGAGCAGTTCTTC. The full variable domain, with the rest looked up from reference TRBV5-1 and TRBJ2-1, is KAGVTQTPRYLIKTRGQQVTLSCSPISGHRSVSWYQQTPGQGLQFLFEYFSETQRNKGNFPGRFSGRQFSNSRSEMNVSTLELGDSALYLCASSLAADNEQFFGPGTRLTVL.

The table lists this clone with a few counts. The genes are TRBV7-3 and TRBJ2-2, with TRBD1 matching over 9 bases. Germline-derived CDR1 and CDR2 are SGHTA and FQGTGA. J lost 6 bases, V lost 4 bases, and 6 bases had no gene match. The CDR3 runs to 15 residues. The CDR3: CASSSGTGSAGELFF. The CDR3 bases are TGTGCCAGCAGCTCCGGGACAGGGAGCGCCGGGGAGCTGTTTTTT.

V is TRBV29-1 and J is TRBJ2-2; weak D call: TRBD2 (6 bases). This CDR3 contains 15 residues. Trimming removed 6 bases from V and 1 base from J, with 15 bases in between. CDR1 and CDR2 from the germline V gene are SQVTM and ANQGSEA. CDR3 DNA: TGCAGCGTCGAGACTAGTTTGGGGAACACCGGGGAGCTGTTTTTT. Protein: CSVETSLGNTGELFF.

This chain uses TRBV5-4 with TRBJ2-5; 10 positions agree with TRBD2. The CDR3 covers 15 residues. CDR1 and CDR2 from the germline V gene are SGHNT and YYREEE (reference sequence). Germline trimming cut 5 bases from V and 7 bases from J; bases unmatched to any gene: 11. The CDR3 here is CASRDRTSGPGTQYF. DNA of the CDR3: TGTGCCAGCAGGGACCGGACTAGCGGTCCTGGGACCCAGTACTTC.